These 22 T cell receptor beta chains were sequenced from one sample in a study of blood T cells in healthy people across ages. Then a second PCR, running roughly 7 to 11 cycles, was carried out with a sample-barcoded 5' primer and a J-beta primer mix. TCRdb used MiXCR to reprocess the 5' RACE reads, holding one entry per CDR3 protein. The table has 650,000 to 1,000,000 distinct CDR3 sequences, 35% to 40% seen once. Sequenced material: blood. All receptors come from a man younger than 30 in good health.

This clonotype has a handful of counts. CDR3 sequence: CASSLLKTTLFYQETQYF. The CDR3 DNA reads TGTGCCAGCAGCTTATTGAAGACTACCCTCTTTTACCAAGAGACCCAGTACTTC. The chain combines TRBV7-9 with TRBJ2-5; the D gene is possibly TRBD2 (5 bases). This CDR3 has 18 amino acids. Trimming took off 2 bases at V and 0 bases at J, with 19 bases between the two ends. CDR1 is SEHNR, CDR2 FQNEAQ, per germline (reference sequence).

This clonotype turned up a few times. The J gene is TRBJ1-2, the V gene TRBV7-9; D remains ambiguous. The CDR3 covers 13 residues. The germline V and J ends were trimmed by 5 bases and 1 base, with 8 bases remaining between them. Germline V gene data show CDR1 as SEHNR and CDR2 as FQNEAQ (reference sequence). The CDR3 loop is CASSPDNNYGYTF. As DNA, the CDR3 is TGTGCCAGCAGCCCAGACAATAACTATGGCTACACCTTC.

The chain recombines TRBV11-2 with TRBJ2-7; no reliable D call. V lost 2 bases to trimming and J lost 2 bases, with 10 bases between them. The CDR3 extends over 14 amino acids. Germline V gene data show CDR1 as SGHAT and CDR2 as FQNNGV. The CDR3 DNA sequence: TGTGCCAGCAGCTTATCGGAACCTACCTACGAGCAGTACTTC. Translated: CASSLSEPTYEQYF.

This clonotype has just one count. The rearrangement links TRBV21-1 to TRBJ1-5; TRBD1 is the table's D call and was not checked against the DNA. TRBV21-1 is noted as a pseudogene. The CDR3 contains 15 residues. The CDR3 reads CASSKAGDGYQPQHF. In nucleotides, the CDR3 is TGTGCCAGCAGCAAAGCGGGGGACGGCTATCAGCCCCAGCATTTT.

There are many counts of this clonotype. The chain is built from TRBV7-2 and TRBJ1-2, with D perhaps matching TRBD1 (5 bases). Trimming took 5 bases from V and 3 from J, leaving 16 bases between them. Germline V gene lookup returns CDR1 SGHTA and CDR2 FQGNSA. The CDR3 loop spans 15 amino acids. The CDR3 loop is CASSPSLQAYYGYTF. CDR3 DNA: TGTGCCAGCAGCCCTAGCTTACAGGCCTACTATGGCTACACCTTC.

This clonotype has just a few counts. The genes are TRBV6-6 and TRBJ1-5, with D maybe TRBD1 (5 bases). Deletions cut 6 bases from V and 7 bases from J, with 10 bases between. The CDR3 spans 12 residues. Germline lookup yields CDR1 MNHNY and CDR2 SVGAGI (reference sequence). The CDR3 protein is CASSPGHQPQHF. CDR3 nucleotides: TGTGCCAGCAGCCCAGGGCACCAGCCCCAGCATTTT.

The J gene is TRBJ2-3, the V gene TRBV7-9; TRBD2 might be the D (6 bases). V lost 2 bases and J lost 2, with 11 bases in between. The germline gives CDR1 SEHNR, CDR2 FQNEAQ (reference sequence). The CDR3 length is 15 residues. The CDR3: CASSLREVVTDTQYF. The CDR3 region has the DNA TGTGCCAGCAGCTTAAGGGAGGTGGTCACAGATACGCAGTATTTT. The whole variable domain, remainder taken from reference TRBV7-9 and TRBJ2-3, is DTGVSQNPRHKITKRGQNVTFRCDPISEHNRLYWYRQTLGQGPEFLTYFQNEAQLEKSRLLSDRFSAERPKGSFSTLEIQRTEQGDSAMYLCASSLREVVTDTQYFGPGTRLTVL.

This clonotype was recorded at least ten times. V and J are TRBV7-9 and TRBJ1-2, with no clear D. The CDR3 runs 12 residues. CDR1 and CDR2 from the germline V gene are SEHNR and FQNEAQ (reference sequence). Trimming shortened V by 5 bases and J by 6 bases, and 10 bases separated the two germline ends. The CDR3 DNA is TGTGCCAGCAGCCTACGGAACAATGGCTACACCTTC. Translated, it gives CASSLRNNGYTF.

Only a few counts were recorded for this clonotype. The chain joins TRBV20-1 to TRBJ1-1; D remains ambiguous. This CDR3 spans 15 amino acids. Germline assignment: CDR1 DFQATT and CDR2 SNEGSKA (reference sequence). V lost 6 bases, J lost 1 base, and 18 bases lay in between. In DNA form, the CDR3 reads TGCAGTGCGAAGAGGTCTTCGGTGTCGAACACTGAAGCTTTCTTT. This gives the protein CSAKRSSVSNTEAFF.

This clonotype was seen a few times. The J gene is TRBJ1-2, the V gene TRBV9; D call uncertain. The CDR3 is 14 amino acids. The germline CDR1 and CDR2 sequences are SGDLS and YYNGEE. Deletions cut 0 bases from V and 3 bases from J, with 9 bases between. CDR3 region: CASSVGQRYYGYTF. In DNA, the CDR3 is TGTGCCAGCAGCGTAGGGCAGCGCTACTATGGCTACACCTTC.

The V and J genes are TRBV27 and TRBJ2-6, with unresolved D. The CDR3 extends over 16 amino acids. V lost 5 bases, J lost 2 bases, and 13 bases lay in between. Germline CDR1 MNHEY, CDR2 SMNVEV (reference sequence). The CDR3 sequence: CASSRGGRAGANVLTF. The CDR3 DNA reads TGTGCCAGCAGTCGCGGCGGTCGGGCTGGGGCCAACGTCCTGACTTTC.

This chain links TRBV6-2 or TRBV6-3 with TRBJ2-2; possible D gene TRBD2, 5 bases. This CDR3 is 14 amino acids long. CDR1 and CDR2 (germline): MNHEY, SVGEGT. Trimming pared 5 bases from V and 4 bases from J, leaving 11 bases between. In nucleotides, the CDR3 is TGTGCCAGCAGTAGGCTTGGGAGCACCGGGGAGCTGTTTTTT. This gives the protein CASSRLGSTGELFF.

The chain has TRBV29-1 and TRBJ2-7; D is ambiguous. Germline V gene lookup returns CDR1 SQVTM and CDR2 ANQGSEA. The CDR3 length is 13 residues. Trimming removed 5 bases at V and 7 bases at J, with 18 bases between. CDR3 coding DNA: TGCAGCGTTCAGATAGCAAGAACGAATGAGCAGTACTTC. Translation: CSVQIARTNEQYF.

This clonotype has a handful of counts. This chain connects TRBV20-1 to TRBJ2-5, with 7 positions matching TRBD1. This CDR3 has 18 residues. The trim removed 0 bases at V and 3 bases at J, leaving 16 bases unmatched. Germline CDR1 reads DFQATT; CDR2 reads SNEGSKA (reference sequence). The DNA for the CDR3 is TGCAGTGCTAGAGATTTTGCTGGGGCAGGGGGTCGGGAAGAGACCCAGTACTTC. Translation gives CSARDFAGAGGREETQYF.

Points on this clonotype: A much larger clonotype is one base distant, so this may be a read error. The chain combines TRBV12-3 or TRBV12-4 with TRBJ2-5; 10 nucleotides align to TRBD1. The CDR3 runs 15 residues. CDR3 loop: CASSSRDRGQETRYF. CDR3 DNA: TGTGCCAGCAGTTCGAGGGACAGGGGCCAAGAGACCCGGTACTTC.

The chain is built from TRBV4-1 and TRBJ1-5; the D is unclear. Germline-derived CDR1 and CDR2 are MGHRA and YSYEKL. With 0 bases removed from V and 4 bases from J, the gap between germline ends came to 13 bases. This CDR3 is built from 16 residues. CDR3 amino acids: CASSQDPRPLNQPQHF. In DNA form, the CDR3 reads TGCGCCAGCAGCCAAGACCCCCGGCCATTAAATCAGCCCCAGCATTTT.

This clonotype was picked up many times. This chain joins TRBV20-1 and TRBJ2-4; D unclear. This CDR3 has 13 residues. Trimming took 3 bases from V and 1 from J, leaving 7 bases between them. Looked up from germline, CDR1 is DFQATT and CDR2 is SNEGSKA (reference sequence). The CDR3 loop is CSASGDAKNIQYF. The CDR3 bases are TGCAGTGCTAGTGGGGATGCCAAAAACATTCAGTACTTC.

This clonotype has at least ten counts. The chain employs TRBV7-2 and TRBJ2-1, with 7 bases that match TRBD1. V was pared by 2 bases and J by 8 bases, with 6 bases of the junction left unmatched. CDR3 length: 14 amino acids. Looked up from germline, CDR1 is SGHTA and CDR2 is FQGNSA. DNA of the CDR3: TGTGCCAGCAGCTTAAGACAGGGTCCACATGAGCAGTTCTTC. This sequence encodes CASSLRQGPHEQFF.

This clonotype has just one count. Written as DNA, the CDR3 is TGTGCCAGTAGTACAACAGGGGAACATTACTACGAGCAGTTCTTC. Amino acids: CASSTTGEHYYEQFF. This chain links TRBV19 with TRBJ2-1; 7 bases fit TRBD1. Germline loops: CDR1 LNHDA, CDR2 SQIVND (reference sequence). V dropped 4 bases and J dropped 10; count of bases not matched to a gene: 13. This CDR3 spans 15 amino acids.

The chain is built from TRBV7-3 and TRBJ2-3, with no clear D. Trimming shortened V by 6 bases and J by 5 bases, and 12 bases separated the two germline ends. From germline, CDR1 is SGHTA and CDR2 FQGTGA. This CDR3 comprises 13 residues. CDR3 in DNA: TGTGCCAGCAGTCTAGACTGGAAAGATACGCAGTATTTT. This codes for CASSLDWKDTQYF. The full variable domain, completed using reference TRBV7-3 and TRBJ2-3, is GAGVSQTPSNKVTEKGKYVELRCDPISGHTALYWYRQSLGQGPEFLIYFQGTGAADDSGLPNDRFFAVRPEGSVSTLKIQRTERGDSAVYLCASSLDWKDTQYFGPGTRLTVL.

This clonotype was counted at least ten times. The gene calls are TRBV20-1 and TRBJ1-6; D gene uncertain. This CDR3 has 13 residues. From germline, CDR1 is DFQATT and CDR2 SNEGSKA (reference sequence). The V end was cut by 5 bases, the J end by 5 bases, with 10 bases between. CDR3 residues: CSALREHNSPLHF. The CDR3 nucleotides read TGCAGTGCTCTTCGGGAGCATAATTCACCCCTCCACTTT.

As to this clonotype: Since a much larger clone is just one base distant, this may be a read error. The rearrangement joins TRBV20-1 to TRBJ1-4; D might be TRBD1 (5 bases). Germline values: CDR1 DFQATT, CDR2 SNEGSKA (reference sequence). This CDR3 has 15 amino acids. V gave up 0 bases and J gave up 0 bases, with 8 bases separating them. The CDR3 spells CSARDLGPTNEKLFF. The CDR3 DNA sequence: TGCAGTGCTAGAGATCTGGGGCCAACTAATGAAAAACTGTTTTTT.